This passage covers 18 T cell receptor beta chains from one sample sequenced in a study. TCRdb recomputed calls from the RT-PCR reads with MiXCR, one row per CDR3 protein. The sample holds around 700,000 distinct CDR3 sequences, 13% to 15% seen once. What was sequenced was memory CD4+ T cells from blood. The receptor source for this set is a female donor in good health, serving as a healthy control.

The CDR3 region is CAIRGTEDSPLHF. The CDR3 coding sequence is TGTGCCATCAGGGGGACGGAAGATTCACCCCTCCACTTT. J is TRBJ1-6 and V is TRBV10-3; TRBD1 might be the D (5 bases). Per the germline V gene, CDR1 is ENHRY and CDR2 is SYGVKD. Between the trimmed V and J ends, which lost 6 bases and 8 bases, there was a span of 11 bases. The CDR3 runs 13 residues.

CDR3 DNA sequence: TGCGCCAGCAGCAGTTCCCTATATGGCTACACCTTC. Translation: CASSSSLYGYTF. V gene TRBV5-1 combines with J gene TRBJ1-2; no clear D gene. Germline loops: CDR1 SGHRS, CDR2 YFSETQ. The CDR3 runs 12 residues. Trimming stripped 4 bases from V and 5 bases from J, with 9 bases between.

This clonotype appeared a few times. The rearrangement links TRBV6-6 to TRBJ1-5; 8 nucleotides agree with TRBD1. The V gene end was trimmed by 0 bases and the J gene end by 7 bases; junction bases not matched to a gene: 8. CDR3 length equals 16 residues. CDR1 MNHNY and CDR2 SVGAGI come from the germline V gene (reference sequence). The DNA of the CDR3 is TGTGCCAGCAGTTACTCCCGGACAGGGTCGAGCCAGCCCCAGCATTTT. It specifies CASSYSRTGSSQPQHF.

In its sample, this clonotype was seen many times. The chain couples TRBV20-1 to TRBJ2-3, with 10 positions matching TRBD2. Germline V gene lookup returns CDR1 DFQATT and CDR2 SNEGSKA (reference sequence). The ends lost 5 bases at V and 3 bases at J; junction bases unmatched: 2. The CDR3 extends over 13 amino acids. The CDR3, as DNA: TGCAGTGCTCTGACTAGCGGGACAGATACGCAGTATTTT. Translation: CSALTSGTDTQYF.

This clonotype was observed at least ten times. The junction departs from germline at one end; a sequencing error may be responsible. The CDR3 DNA reads as TGCGCCAGCAGCTTGGGGAGCACAGATACGCAGTATTTT. This codes for CASSLGSTDTQYF. The chain combines TRBV7-3 with TRBJ2-3; no definite D call. CDR1 and CDR2 from the germline V gene are SGHTA and FQGTGA. This CDR3 spans 13 amino acids. The full variable domain, rest sourced from reference TRBV7-3 and TRBJ2-3, is GAGVSQTPSNKVTEKGKYVELRCDPISGHTALYWYRQSLGQGPEFLIYFQGTGAADDSGLPNDRFFAVRPEGSVSTLKIQRTERGDSAVYLCASSLGSTDTQYFGPGTRLTVL.

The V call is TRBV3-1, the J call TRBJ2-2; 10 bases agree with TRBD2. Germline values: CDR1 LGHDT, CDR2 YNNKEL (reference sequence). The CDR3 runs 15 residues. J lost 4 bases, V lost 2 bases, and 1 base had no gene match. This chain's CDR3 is CASSQTSGTTGELFF. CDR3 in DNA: TGTGCCAGCAGCCAAACTAGCGGGACCACCGGGGAGCTGTTTTTT.

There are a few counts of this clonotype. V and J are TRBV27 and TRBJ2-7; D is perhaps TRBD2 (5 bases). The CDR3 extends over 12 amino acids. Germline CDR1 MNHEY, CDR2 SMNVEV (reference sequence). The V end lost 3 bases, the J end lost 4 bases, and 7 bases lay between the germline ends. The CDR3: CASSFGEYEQYF. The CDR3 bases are TGTGCCAGCAGTTTTGGGGAGTACGAGCAGTACTTC.

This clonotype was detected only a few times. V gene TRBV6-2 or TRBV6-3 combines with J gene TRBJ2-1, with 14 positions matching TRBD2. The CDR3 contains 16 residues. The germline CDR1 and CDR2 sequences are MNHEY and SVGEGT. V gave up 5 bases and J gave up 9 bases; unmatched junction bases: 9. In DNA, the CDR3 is TGTGCCAGCAGTCTTATTCCGGGACTAGCGGGGGCTGAGCAGTTCTTC. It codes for CASSLIPGLAGAEQFF.

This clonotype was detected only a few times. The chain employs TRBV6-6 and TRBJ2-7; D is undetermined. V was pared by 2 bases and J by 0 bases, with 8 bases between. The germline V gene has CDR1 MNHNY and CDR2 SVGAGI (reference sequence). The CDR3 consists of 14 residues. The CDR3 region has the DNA TGTGCCAGCAGTTACAAGCAGAGCTCCTACGAGCAGTACTTC. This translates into CASSYKQSSYEQYF.

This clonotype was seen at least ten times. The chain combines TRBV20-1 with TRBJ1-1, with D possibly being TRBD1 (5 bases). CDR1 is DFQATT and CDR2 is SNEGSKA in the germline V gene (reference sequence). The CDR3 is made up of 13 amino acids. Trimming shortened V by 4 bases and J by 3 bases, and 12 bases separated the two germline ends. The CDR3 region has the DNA TGCAGTGCTACCCGTGGGGGGGACACTGAAGCTTTCTTT. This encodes CSATRGGDTEAFF.

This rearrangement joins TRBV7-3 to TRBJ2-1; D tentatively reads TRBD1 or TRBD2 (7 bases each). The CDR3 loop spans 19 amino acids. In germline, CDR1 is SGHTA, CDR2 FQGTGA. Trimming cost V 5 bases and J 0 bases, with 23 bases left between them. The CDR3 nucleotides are TGTGCCAGCAGCCCTAGGGGGCTAGCCGGGGGGAGCTCCTACAATGAGCAGTTCTTC. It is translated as CASSPRGLAGGSSYNEQFF. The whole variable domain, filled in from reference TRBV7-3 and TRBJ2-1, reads GAGVSQTPSNKVTEKGKYVELRCDPISGHTALYWYRQSLGQGPEFLIYFQGTGAADDSGLPNDRFFAVRPEGSVSTLKIQRTERGDSAVYLCASSPRGLAGGSSYNEQFFGPGTRLTVL.

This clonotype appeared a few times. CDR3 coding DNA: TGTGCCAGCAGTCCCCGGGACAGGGTGAACACCATATATTTT. It encodes CASSPRDRVNTIYF. The chain uses TRBV27 and TRBJ1-3; 9 bases line up with TRBD1. V was pared by 5 bases and J by 7 bases, with 6 bases of the junction left unmatched. Germline V gene lookup returns CDR1 MNHEY and CDR2 SMNVEV (reference sequence). This CDR3 is 14 amino acids long.

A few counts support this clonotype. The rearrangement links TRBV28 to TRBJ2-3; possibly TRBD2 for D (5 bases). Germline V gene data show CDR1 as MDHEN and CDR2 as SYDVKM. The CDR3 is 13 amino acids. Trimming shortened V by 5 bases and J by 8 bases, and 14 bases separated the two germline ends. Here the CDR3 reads CASSPGVEGTQYF. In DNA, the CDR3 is TGTGCCAGCAGTCCCGGGGTAGAGGGTACGCAGTATTTT.

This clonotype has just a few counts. As DNA, the CDR3 is TGCGCCAGCATCACAACCATGGACAGGGGGAGCAATCAGCCCCAGCATTTT. It yields the protein CASITTMDRGSNQPQHF. The V gene is TRBV5-1, the J gene TRBJ1-5, with TRBD1 matching over 10 bases. From germline, CDR1 is SGHRS and CDR2 YFSETQ. V dropped 6 bases and J dropped 1; count of bases not matched to a gene: 10. The CDR3 runs 17 residues.

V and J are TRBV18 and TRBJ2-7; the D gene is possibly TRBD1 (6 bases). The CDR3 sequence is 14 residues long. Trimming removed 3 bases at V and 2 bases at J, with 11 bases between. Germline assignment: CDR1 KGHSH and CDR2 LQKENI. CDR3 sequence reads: CASSPGAATYEQYF. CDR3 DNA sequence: TGTGCCAGCTCACCGGGGGCAGCTACCTACGAGCAGTACTTC. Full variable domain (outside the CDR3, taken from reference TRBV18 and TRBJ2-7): NAGVMQNPRHLVRRRGQEARLRCSPMKGHSHVYWYRQLPEEGLKFMVYLQKENIIDESGMPKERFSAEFPKEGPSILRIQQVVRGDSAAYFCASSPGAATYEQYFGPGTRLTVT.

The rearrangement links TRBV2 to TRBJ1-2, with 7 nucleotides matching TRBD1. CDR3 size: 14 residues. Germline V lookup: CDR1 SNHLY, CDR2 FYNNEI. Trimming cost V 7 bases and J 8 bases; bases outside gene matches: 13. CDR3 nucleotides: TGTGCCAGCAACCCGATCGGACAGGCGAGGGGCTACACCTTC. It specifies CASNPIGQARGYTF.

In nucleotides, the CDR3 is TGCAGTGCTGATGAGGGGGCCCTATACAATGAGCAGTTCTTC. This gives the protein CSADEGALYNEQFF. The chain has TRBV20-1 and TRBJ2-1; 7 nucleotides align to TRBD1. This CDR3 region has 14 residues. Germline values: CDR1 DFQATT, CDR2 SNEGSKA (reference sequence). V lost 5 bases, J lost 4 bases, and 8 bases stayed unmatched.

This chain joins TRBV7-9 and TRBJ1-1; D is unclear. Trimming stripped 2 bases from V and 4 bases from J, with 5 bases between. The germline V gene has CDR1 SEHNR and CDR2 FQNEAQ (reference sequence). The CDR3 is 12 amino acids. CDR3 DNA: TGTGCCAGCAGCTTACTGTTCACTGAAGCTTTCTTT. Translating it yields CASSLLFTEAFF. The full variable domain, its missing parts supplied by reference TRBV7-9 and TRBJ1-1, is DTGVSQNPRHKITKRGQNVTFRCDPISEHNRLYWYRQTLGQGPEFLTYFQNEAQLEKSRLLSDRFSAERPKGSFSTLEIQRTEQGDSAMYLCASSLLFTEAFFGQGTRLTVV.